The source of this T cell receptor (beta chain) is a study of cytotoxic CD8 clonotypes in ibrutinib-treated CLL. On the study more broadly: Samples yielded averages of hundreds of thousands of productive templates and roughly 91,000 productive rearrangements. Study-level findings and limits: Patients had baseline clonality above age-matched healthy donors, and this clonality moved with circulating CD8+ T-cell counts.

Investigators sought sequencing depths of between 1 in 200,000 and 1 in 1 million T cells. Here immunoSEQ multiplex PCR was the method, and the copy in TCRdb shows in-frame clones only, minus some. The sample has 110,000 to 150,000 clones; approximately 77% are singletons. Details on this clone: Antigen: not known.

Germline-derived CDR1 and CDR2 are DFQATT and SNEGSKA (reference sequence). This CDR3 region has 11 residues. The V gene end was trimmed by 7 bases and the J gene end by 10 bases; junction bases not matched to a gene: 9. J is TRBJ1-1 and V is TRBV20-1, with 7 bases aligning to TRBD1. The sample was PBMCs, taken after 12 months of ibrutinib treatment. The TCR comes from a human donor with chronic lymphocytic leukemia. The CDR3 DNA follows: TGCAGTGGGGACAGAGGAGCGGCAGCTTTCTTT. Its protein product is CSGDRGAAAFF.